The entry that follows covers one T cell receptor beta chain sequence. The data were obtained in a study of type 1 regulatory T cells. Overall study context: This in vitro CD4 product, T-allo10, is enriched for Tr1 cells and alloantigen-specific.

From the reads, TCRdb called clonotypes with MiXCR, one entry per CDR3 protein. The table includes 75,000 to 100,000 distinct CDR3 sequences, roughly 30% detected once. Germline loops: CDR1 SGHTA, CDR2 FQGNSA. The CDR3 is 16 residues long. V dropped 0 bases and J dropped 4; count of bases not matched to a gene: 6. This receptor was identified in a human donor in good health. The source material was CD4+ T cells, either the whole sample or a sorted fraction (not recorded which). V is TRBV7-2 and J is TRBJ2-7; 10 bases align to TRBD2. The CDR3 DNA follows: TGTGCCAGCAGCTTAGCGCCTAGCGGGAGAGGATACGAGCAGTACTTC. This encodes CASSLAPSGRGYEQYF.